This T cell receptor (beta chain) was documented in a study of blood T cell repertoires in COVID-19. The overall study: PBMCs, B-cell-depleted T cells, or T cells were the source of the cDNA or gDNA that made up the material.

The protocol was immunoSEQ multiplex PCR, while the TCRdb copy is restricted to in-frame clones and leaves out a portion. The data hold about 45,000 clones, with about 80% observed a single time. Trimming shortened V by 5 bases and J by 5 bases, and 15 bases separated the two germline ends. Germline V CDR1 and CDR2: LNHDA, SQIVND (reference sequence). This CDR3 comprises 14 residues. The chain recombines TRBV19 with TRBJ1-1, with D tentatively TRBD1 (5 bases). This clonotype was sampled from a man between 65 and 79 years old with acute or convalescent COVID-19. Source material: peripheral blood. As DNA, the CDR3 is TGTGCCAGTAGTCCGGGGGGAATGGAAACTGAAGCTTTCTTT. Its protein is CASSPGGMETEAFF.